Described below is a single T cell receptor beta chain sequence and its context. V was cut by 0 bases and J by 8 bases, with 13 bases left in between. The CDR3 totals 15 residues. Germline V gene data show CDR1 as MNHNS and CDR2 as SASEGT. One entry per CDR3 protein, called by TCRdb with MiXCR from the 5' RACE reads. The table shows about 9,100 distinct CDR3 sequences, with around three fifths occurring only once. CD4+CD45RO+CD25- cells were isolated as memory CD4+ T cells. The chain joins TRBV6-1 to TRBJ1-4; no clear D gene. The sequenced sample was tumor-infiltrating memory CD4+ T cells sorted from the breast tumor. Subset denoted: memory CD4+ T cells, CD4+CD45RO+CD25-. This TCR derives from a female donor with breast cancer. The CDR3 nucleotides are TGTGCCAGCAGTGAAGCGCGGCTGGAGTCGGAAAAACTGTTTTTT. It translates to CASSEARLESEKLFF.